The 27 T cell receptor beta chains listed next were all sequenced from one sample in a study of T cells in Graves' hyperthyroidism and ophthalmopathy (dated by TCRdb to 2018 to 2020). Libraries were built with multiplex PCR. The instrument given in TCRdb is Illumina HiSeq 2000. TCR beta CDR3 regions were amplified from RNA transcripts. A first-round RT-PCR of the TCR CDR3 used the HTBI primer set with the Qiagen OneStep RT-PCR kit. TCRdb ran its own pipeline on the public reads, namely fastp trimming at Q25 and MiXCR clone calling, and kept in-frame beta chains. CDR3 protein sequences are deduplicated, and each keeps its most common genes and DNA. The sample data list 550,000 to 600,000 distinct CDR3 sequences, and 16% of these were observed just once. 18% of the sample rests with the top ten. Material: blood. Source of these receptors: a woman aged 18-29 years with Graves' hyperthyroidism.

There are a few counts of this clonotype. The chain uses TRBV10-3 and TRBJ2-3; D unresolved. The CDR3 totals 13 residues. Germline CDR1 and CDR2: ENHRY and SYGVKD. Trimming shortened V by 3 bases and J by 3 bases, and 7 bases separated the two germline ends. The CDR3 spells CAISEEATDTQYF. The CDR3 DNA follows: TGTGCCATCAGTGAAGAGGCGACAGATACGCAGTATTTT.

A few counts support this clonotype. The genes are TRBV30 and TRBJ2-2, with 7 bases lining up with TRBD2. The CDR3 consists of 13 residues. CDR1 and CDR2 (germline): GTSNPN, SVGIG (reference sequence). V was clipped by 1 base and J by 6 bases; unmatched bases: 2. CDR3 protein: CAWSGGSSGELFF. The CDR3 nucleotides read TGTGCCTGGAGTGGCGGGAGCTCCGGGGAGCTGTTTTTT.

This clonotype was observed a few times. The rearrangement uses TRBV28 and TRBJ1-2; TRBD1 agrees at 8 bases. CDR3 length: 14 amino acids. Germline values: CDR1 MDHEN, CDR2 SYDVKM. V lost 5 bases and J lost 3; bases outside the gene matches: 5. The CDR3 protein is CASSPPDRDYGYTF. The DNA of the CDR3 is TGTGCCAGCAGTCCACCGGACAGGGACTATGGCTACACCTTC.

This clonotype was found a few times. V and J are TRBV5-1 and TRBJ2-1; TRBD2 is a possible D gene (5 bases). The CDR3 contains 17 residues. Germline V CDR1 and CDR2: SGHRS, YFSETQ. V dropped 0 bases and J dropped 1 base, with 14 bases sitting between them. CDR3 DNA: TGCGCCAGCAGCTTGGGATTTCGAAGCGGTTCCTACAATGAGCAGTTCTTC. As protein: CASSLGFRSGSYNEQFF.

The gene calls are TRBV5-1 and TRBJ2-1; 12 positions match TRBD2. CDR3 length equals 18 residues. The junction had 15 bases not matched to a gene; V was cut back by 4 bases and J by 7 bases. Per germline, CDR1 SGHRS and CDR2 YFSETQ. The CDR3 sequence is CASSKTGTSGSRRNEQFF. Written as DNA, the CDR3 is TGCGCCAGCAGCAAAACCGGGACTAGCGGGTCACGGAGGAATGAGCAGTTCTTC.

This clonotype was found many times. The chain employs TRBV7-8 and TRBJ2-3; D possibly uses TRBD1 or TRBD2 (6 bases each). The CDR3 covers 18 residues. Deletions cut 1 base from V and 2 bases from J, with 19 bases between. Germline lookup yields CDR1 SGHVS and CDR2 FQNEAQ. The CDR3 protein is CASSLVDGTGADTDTQYF. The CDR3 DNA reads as TGTGCCAGCAGCTTAGTGGACGGAACGGGGGCCGACACAGATACGCAGTATTTT. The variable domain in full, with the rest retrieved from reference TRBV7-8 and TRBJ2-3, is GAGVSQSPRYKVAKRGQDVALRCDPISGHVSLFWYQQALGQGPEFLTYFQNEAQLDKSGLPSDRFFAERPEGSVSTLKIQRTQQEDSAVYLCASSLVDGTGADTDTQYFGPGTRLTVL.

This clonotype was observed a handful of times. Here the CDR3 reads CSVEAPENRHEQYF. The CDR3 coding sequence is TGCAGCGTTGAAGCCCCGGAAAATCGGCACGAGCAGTACTTC. This chain connects TRBV29-1 to TRBJ2-7; D unclear. Trimming shortened V by 1 base and J by 5 bases, and 15 bases separated the two germline ends. This CDR3 region has 14 residues. The germline V gene encodes CDR1 SQVTM and CDR2 ANQGSEA.

CDR3 coding DNA: TGCAGTGCTAGAGGGGCTAGCGGGGGGGACAATGAGCAGTTCTTC. Translation gives CSARGASGGDNEQFF. The chain couples TRBV20-1 to TRBJ2-1; TRBD2 agrees at 12 bases. The trim removed 1 base at V and 5 bases at J, leaving 3 bases unmatched. CDR1 is DFQATT and CDR2 is SNEGSKA in the germline V gene (reference sequence). The CDR3 spans 15 residues.

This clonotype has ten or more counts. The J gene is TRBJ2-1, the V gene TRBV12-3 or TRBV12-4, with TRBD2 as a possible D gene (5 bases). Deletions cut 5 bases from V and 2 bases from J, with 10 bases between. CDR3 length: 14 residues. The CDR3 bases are TGTGCCAGCAGTCGTAGCGTGGCCTACAATGAGCAGTTCTTC. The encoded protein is CASSRSVAYNEQFF.

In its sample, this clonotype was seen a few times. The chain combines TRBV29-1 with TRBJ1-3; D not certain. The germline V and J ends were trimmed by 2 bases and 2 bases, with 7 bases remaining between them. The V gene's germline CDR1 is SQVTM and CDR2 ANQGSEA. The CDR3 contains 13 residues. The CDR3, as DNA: TGCAGCGTTGAATCAGGAGCTGGAAACACCATATATTTT. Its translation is CSVESGAGNTIYF.

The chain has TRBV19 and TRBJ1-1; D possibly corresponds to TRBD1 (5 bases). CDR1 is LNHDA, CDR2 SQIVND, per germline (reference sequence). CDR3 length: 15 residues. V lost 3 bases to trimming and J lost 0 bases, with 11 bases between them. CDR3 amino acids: CASSIGGALNTEAFF. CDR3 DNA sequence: TGTGCCAGTAGTATCGGAGGGGCCTTGAACACTGAAGCTTTCTTT.

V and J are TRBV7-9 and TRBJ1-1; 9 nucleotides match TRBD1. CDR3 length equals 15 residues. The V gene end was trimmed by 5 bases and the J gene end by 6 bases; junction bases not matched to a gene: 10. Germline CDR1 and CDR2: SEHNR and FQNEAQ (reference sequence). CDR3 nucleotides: TGTGCCAGCAGCGGCCGACAGGGGGGATCACCTGAAGCTTTCTTT. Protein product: CASSGRQGGSPEAFF.

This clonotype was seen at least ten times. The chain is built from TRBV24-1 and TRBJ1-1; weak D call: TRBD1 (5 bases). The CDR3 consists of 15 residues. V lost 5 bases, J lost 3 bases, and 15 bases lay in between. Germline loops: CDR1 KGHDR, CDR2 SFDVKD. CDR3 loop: CATSGAALGDTEAFF. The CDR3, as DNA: TGTGCCACCAGTGGCGCGGCCCTGGGGGACACTGAAGCTTTCTTT.

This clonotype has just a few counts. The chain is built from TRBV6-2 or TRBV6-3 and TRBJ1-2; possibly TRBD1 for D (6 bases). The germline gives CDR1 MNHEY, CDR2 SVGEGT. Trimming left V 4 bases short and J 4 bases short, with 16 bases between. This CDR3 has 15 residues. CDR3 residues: CASSSGTKGFYGYTF. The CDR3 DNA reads TGTGCCAGCAGTTCCGGGACAAAAGGATTCTATGGCTACACCTTC.

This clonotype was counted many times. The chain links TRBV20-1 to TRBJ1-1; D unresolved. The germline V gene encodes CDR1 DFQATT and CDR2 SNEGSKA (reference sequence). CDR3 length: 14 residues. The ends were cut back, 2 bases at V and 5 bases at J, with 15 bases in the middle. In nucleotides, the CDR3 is TGCAGTGCTAGAATTGGTCAGGACGAGACTGAAGCTTTCTTT. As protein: CSARIGQDETEAFF.

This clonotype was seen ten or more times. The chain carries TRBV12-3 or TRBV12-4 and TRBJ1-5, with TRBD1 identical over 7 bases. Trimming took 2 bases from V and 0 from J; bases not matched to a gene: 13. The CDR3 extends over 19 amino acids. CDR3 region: CASSLTLAGGTYSNQPQHF. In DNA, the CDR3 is TGTGCCAGCAGTTTAACTCTCGCAGGGGGGACATATAGCAATCAGCCCCAGCATTTT.

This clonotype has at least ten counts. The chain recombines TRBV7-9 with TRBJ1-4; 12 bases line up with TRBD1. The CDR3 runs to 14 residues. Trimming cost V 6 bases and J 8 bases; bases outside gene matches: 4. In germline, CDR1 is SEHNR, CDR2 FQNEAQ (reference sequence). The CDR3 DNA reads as TGTGCCAGCAGTTCCGGGACAGGGGGCGAAAAACTGTTTTTT. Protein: CASSSGTGGEKLFF. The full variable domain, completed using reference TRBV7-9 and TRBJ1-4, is DTGVSQNPRHKITKRGQNVTFRCDPISEHNRLYWYRQTLGQGPEFLTYFQNEAQLEKSRLLSDRFSAERPKGSFSTLEIQRTEQGDSAMYLCASSSGTGGEKLFFGSGTQLSVL.

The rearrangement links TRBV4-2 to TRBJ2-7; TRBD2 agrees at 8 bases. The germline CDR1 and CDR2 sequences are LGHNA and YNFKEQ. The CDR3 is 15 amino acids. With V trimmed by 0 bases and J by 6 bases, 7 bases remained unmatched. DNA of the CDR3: TGTGCCAGCAGCCAAGAATTACGGGGGGGCTTCGAGCAGTACTTC. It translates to CASSQELRGGFEQYF.

CDR3 sequence: CASSQDKGNQPQHF. CDR3 sequence (DNA): TGCGCCAGCAGCCAAGATAAAGGGAACCAGCCCCAGCATTTT. The rearrangement joins TRBV4-1 to TRBJ1-5; D is unclear. Germline V CDR1 and CDR2: MGHRA, YSYEKL. The CDR3 runs 14 residues. Trimming stripped 0 bases from V and 7 bases from J, with 10 bases between.

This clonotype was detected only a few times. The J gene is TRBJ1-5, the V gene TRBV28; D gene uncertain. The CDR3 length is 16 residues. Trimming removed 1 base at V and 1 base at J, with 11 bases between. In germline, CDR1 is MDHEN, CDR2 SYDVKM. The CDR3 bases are TGTGCCAGCAGTTTATATTACGGTGTGAGCAATCAGCCCCAGCATTTT. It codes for CASSLYYGVSNQPQHF.

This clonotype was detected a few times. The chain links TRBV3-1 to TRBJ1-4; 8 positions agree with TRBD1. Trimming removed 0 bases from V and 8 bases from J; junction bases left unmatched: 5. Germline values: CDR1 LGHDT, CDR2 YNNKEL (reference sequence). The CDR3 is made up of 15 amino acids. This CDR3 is CASSQDATGGEKLFF. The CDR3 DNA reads TGTGCCAGCAGCCAAGATGCCACAGGGGGAGAAAAACTGTTTTTT.

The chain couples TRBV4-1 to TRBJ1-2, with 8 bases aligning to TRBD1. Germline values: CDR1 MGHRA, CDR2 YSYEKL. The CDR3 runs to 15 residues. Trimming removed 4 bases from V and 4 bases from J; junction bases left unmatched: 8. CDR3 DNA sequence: TGCGCCAGCAGCCCCACCGGACAGGGCTTCTATGGCTACACCTTC. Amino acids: CASSPTGQGFYGYTF.

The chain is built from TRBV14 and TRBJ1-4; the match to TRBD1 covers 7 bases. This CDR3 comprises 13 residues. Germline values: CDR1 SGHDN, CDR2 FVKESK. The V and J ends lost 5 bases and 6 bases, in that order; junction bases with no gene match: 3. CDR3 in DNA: TGTGCCAGCAGCAAACAGGGGTATGAAAAACTGTTTTTT. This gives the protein CASSKQGYEKLFF.

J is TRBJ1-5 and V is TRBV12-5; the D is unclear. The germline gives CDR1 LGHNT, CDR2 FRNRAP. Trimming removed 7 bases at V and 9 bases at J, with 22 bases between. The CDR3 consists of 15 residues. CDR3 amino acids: CASAPSPAIRWPQHF. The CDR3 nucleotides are TGTGCTAGTGCCCCATCCCCCGCTATCAGGTGGCCCCAGCATTTT. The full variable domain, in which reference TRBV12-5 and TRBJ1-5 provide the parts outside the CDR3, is DARVTQTPRHKVTEMGQEVTMRCQPILGHNTVFWYRQTMMQGLELLAYFRNRAPLDDSGMPKDRFSAEMPDATLATLKIQPSEPRDSAVYFCASAPSPAIRWPQHFGDGTRLSIL.

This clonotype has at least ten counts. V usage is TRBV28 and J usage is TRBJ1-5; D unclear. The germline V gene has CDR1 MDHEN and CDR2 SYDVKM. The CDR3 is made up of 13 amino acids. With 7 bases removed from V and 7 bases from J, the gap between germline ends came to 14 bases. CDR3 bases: TGTGCCAGCAACGTCAAGTTGACCCAGCCCCAGCATTTT. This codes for CASNVKLTQPQHF.

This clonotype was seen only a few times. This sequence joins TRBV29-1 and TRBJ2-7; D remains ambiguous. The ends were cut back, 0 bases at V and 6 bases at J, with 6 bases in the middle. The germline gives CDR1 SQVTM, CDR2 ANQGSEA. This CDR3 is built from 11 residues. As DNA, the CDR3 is TGCAGCGTTGAAGACCCTCCCGAGCAGTACTTC. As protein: CSVEDPPEQYF.

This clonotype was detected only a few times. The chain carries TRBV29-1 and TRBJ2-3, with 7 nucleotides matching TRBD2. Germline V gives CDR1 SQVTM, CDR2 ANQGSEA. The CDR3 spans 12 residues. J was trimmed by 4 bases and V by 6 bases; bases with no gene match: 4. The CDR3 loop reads CSVGGLSDTQYF. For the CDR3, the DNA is TGCAGCGTGGGGGGACTATCAGATACGCAGTATTTT.